Only one count was recorded for the clone carrying this T cell receptor (beta chain). The cohort comprised adults aged about 18 to 100 years residing in some 24 US areas. These data come from a study of blood T cell repertoires in COVID-19. Study-wide background: There were acute and convalescent COVID-19 samples, and they came from the United States, Italy and Spain. Sources were T cells, B-cell-depleted T cells, or PBMCs; the material itself was cDNA or gDNA.

The data were produced by immunoSEQ multiplex PCR, yet TCRdb's version contains in-frame clones alone and is incomplete. The sample consists of 350,000 to 400,000 clones, roughly nine tenths of them appearing once. CDR1 and CDR2 (germline): KGHDR, SFDVKD. V lost 0 bases to trimming and J lost 0 bases, with 12 bases between them. The CDR3 extends over 17 amino acids. The V call is TRBV24-1, the J call TRBJ2-3; TRBD2 might be the D (6 bases). Sequencing was done on a sample of PBMCs or T cells enriched from blood (not recorded which). This TCR was recovered from a woman between 35 and 50 years old who had been exposed to COVID-19. The CDR3 nucleotides read TGTGCCACCAGTGATTTGCCAGCGGGTAATAGCACAGATACGCAGTATTTT. It specifies CATSDLPAGNSTDTQYF.